The text below deals with one TCR beta chain. Its antigen is undetermined. Germline loops: CDR1 SGHNT, CDR2 YYREEE (reference sequence). This CDR3 has 15 residues. V gave up 0 bases and J gave up 4 bases; unmatched junction bases: 4. These data are taken from a study of cytomegalovirus exposure and HLA in healthy donors. Overall study findings and caveats: HLA-A and HLA-B allele assignments for most subjects were reportedly predicted accurately using TCR beta sequences. The listing of 150 or so TCR beta chains classed them as cytomegalovirus-associated. Cytomegalovirus status was reportedly diagnosed by the classifier with high sensitivity and specificity.

13 Jbeta primers and 60 Vbeta primers were used for the PCR. The method was immunoSEQ multiplex PCR; TCRdb's version includes in-frame clones alone and lacks a portion of them. The data hold tens of thousands of clones, with 75% to 80% observed a single time. The chain combines TRBV5-4 with TRBJ2-1; TRBD2 matches 7 bases. This TCR came from a man aged 18 to 29 in good health and CMV-seronegative. Sequencing was performed on PBMCs. The CDR3 reads CASSLDGGRYNEQFF. The DNA of the CDR3 is TGTGCCAGCAGCTTGGACGGGGGGAGGTACAATGAGCAGTTCTTC.